This record covers a single TCR beta chain. Its specificity is unknown. The junction does not match germline at one end; this may be a read error. RNA was extracted from bulk tissue without any cell sorting. This non-tumor lung sample came from over 3 cm beyond the tumor edge. The data originate from a study of tumor and adjacent non-tumor tissue in lung cancer. As for the study in general: Histology: 12 adenocarcinoma, a couple of squamous cell carcinoma, 1 small cell lung cancer. Aged 31 to 76 years, patients included fewer than 11 men and five or six women with stage I to III disease. Samples averaged approximately 4.2 million productive TCRbeta reads each.

A modified ARM-PCR protocol with three rounds of nested PCR amplified TCRbeta. TCRdb independently ran MiXCR on the multiplex PCR reads; one entry per CDR3 protein. The profile shows 85,000 to 130,000 distinct CDR3 sequences, 65% of them singletons. The germline gives CDR1 DFQATT, CDR2 SNEGSKA (reference sequence). The CDR3 sequence is 13 residues long. Findings and limits, study-wide: Tumor tissue had significantly higher TCR diversity than normal lung.

The sample taken for sequencing was distant non-tumor lung tissue. The chain has TRBV20-1 and TRBJ2-5; the match to TRBD1 covers 11 bases. This TCR was sampled from a man aged 30-40 years with non-small cell lung cancer. The CDR3 DNA reads as TGCAGTACTAGGACAGGGGGCCGAGAGACCCAATACTTC. Protein sequence: CSTRTGGRETQYF.